Listed here is a single T cell receptor beta chain. Its specificity is unknown. The data belong to a study of vaccination effects on CD4 cells after COVID-19. CD4+ T cells specific for antigen were expanded with viral peptide pools by the ViraFEST assay before sequencing. Culture proceeded for nine to ten days, and CD4+ T cells were then isolated. Two doses of BNT162b2 or mRNA-1273 vaccine were administered to participants. Assay: immunoSEQ multiplex PCR; the TCRdb copy retains only in-frame clones and omits some. Of more than 60,000 clones in the sample, around two thirds are singletons; the top ten hold around 1.5%. V was clipped by 2 bases and J by 1 base; unmatched bases: 9. Per the germline V gene, CDR1 is LNHDA and CDR2 is SQIVND (reference sequence). The CDR3 consists of 19 residues.

The clonotype comes from a human donor who received a COVID-19 vaccine. The chain couples TRBV19 to TRBJ2-6, with 9 bases matching TRBD1. This material consisted of CD4+ T cells from PBMCs cultured with HCoV-229E spike peptides, taken after COVID-19 vaccination. The CDR3: CASSILTGGLGSGANVLTF. DNA for the CDR3: TGTGCCAGTAGTATACTTACAGGGGGCCTCGGGTCTGGGGCCAACGTCCTGACTTTC.